The entry that follows covers one T cell receptor beta chain sequence. There is no known antigen for this receptor. Base qualities are not provided; no much larger clone lies one nucleotide away. The data were taken from a study of breast tumors, draining lymph nodes, adjacent tissues (dated by TCRdb to 2016 to 2018). Regarding the complete study: TCR beta repertoires were compared across tumor, adjacent nontumor tissue and axillary lymph nodes obtained from breast cancer patients. The study was designed to assess the relationships and possible T-cell exchange between tumor, surrounding tissue and draining lymph node repertoires in human breast cancer.

Via the germline V gene, CDR1 is SNHLY and CDR2 FYNNEI. The germline V and J ends show losses of 6 bases and 0 bases respectively, and no gene match explains 1 base of the junction. The CDR3 measures 15 amino acids from cysteine to phenylalanine. The entry retains the CDR3 DNA only, 45 bases that are in frame from base 1. Sequencing used an Illumina HiSeq 2000. TCR beta chain libraries were generated through multiplex PCR amplification. High-throughput sequencing was used to analyze the amplified TCR beta chain products. TCRdb reanalyzed the raw reads on its own, using fastp at Q25 for trimming and MiXCR for clone calling, and kept in-frame beta chains. Merged by CDR3 protein, the rows form single entries marked with the most common genes and DNA. Here the sample has 20,000 to 25,000 distinct CDR3 sequences; around 50% occur a single time. The ten largest clones represent more than 13% of the sample.

What the research found in general, with its limitations: Tumor T-cell repertoires showed less diversity than lymph node repertoires and more diversity than nontumor tissue repertoires, and tumor T-cell repertoires showed preferential V and J gene usage. The data were considered consistent with most tumor T cells being derived from the lymph node and subsequently expanding within tumor tissue. The conclusion that tumor T cells originate in lymph nodes was framed as consistent with a hypothesis rather than directly demonstrated. The similarity between tumor and nontumor tissue repertoires was significantly greater in luminal-like breast cancer than in basal-like breast cancer.

Sequenced: breast tumor tissue. The rearranged segments are TRBV2 and TRBJ2-7; 14 bases in between match TRBD2. The sequence came from a female donor with breast cancer. Some clones in this sample may be carry-over from other donors' samples. The DNA reads as follows: TGTGCCAGCAGGGGGACTAGCGGGGGCTCCTACGAGCAGTACTTC. It specifies CASRGTSGGSYEQYF.